The present T cell receptor beta chain was sequenced within a study of T cells after yellow fever vaccination. TCRdb re-derived calls from the 5' RACE reads in MiXCR, one entry per CDR3 protein. The sample has 90,000 to 130,000 distinct CDR3 sequences, more than 7.5% seen once. CDR1 is SGHVS and CDR2 is FNYEAQ in the germline V gene. CDR3 length: 14 residues. Deletions cut 5 bases from V and 3 bases from J, with 13 bases between. The source of this sequence is a young man who received the YFV17D yellow fever vaccine. The chain is built from TRBV7-6 and TRBJ1-1; D possibly corresponds to TRBD1 (6 bases). The sequencing here drew on CD8+ T cells sorted from PBMCs, taken 45 days after the yellow fever booster vaccination. Here the CDR3 reads CASSPDRYYTEAFF. In DNA form, the CDR3 reads TGTGCCAGCAGCCCCGACAGGTACTACACTGAAGCTTTCTTT. The variable domain in full, completed from reference TRBV7-6 and TRBJ1-1, reads GAGVSQSPRYKVTKRGQDVALRCDPISGHVSLYWYRQALGQGPEFLTYFNYEAQQDKSGLPNDRFSAERPEGSISTLTIQRTEQRDSAMYRCASSPDRYYTEAFFGQGTRLTVV.